This is a list of T cell receptor beta chains from one sample in a study of blood T cells in healthy people across ages. TCRdb redid the calling of the 5' RACE reads with MiXCR, one entry per CDR3 protein. This sample yields about 400,000 distinct CDR3 sequences, of which about 55% are seen a single time; around 49% belongs to the top ten. The sample was blood. The source is a man in his 60s in good health. Both conserved end residues are part of each CDR3. D genes are given only for firm matches. Only part of the rows carry a size: once, few, many, or a class if the clone is expanded.

j_gene: TRBJ1-1
abundance: NA
v_gene: TRBV7-9
d_gene: NA
CDR3nt: TGTGCCAGCAGCGTAAATTGGGACGGGGGAAAAACTTTCTTT
CDR3aa: CASSVNWDGGKTFF

j_gene: TRBJ1-4
abundance: few
v_gene: TRBV20-1
d_gene: TRBD1
CDR3nt: TGCAGTGCTAGGGAACCCCGTGACAGGGGGATTAATGAAAAACTGTTTTTT
CDR3aa: CSAREPRDRGINEKLFF

j_gene: TRBJ2-5
abundance: NA
v_gene: TRBV29-1
d_gene: NA
CDR3nt: TGCAGCGTGGGAAGGGGGGAGACCCAGTACTTC
CDR3aa: CSVGRGETQYF

j_gene: TRBJ1-2
abundance: NA
v_gene: TRBV20-1
d_gene: NA
CDR3nt: TGCAGTGCTAGAGCCCGGGCAGGGTCATCTAACTATGGCTACACCTTC
CDR3aa: CSARARAGSSNYGYTF

j_gene: TRBJ2-7
abundance: few
v_gene: TRBV6-6
d_gene: TRBD1
CDR3nt: TGTGCCAGCAGTTCTGGGACAGGGAGCTCCTACGAGCAGTACTTC
CDR3aa: CASSSGTGSSYEQYF

j_gene: TRBJ2-1
abundance: NA
v_gene: TRBV20-1
d_gene: NA
CDR3nt: TGCAGTGCCCACACAGTCGAGGGCTCCTACAATGAGCAGTTCTTC
CDR3aa: CSAHTVEGSYNEQFF

j_gene: TRBJ2-5
abundance: NA
v_gene: TRBV12-5
d_gene: NA
CDR3nt: TGTGCTAGTGGTTTGGACAAGTTGACCCTGTACTTC
CDR3aa: CASGLDKLTLYF

j_gene: TRBJ2-5
abundance: many
v_gene: TRBV4-1
d_gene: NA
CDR3nt: TGCGCCAGCAGTCGCTTGGCGGGGGAGACCCAGTACTTC
CDR3aa: CASSRLAGETQYF

j_gene: TRBJ1-2
abundance: NA
v_gene: TRBV5-6
d_gene: NA
CDR3nt: TGTGCCAGCAGCGATATTACAGAACACTCTAACTATGGCTACACCTTC
CDR3aa: CASSDITEHSNYGYTF

j_gene: TRBJ2-5
abundance: NA
v_gene: TRBV7-2
d_gene: TRBD2
CDR3nt: TGTGCCAGCAGTCGGATTAGCGGGGGGCGGGAGACCCAGTACTTC
CDR3aa: CASSRISGGRETQYF

j_gene: TRBJ2-1
abundance: NA
v_gene: TRBV20-1
d_gene: TRBD1
CDR3nt: TGCAGTGCCACCCGACAGGGGGCACGGAATGAGCAGTTCTTC
CDR3aa: CSATRQGARNEQFF

j_gene: TRBJ2-2
abundance: NA
v_gene: TRBV7-3
d_gene: NA
CDR3nt: TGTGCCAGCAGCCGGGGGTCGACGGACGGGGAGCTGTTTTTT
CDR3aa: CASSRGSTDGELFF

j_gene: TRBJ2-4
abundance: NA
v_gene: TRBV20-1
d_gene: NA
CDR3nt: TGCAGTGCGCCCAACCCAGGAGGGGGATCAACCCAGTACTTC
CDR3aa: CSAPNPGGGSTQYF

j_gene: TRBJ1-2
abundance: few
v_gene: TRBV7-2
d_gene: NA
CDR3nt: TGTGCCAGCAGCTTCCAGGCCTCTATTAGGGGCTACACCTTC
CDR3aa: CASSFQASIRGYTF

j_gene: TRBJ2-7
abundance: NA
v_gene: TRBV25-1
d_gene: NA
CDR3nt: TGTGCCAGCAGTGGCCAAGGAGAGTCCTACGAGCAGTACTTC
CDR3aa: CASSGQGESYEQYF

j_gene: TRBJ1-2
abundance: NA
v_gene: TRBV7-9
d_gene: NA
CDR3nt: TGTGCCAGCAGCTTAGTAGTGCTCAAAGAAGGCTACACCTTC
CDR3aa: CASSLVVLKEGYTF

j_gene: TRBJ2-1
abundance: few
v_gene: TRBV6-1
d_gene: TRBD2
CDR3nt: TGTGCCAGCAGGGCATCTAGCGGGATGGGCAATGAGCAGTTCTTC
CDR3aa: CASRASSGMGNEQFF

j_gene: TRBJ2-5
abundance: few
v_gene: TRBV5-5
d_gene: TRBD2
CDR3nt: TGTGCCAGCAGCTTGAGTGGCGGGGGAGGGAGAGAGACCCAGTACTTC
CDR3aa: CASSLSGGGGRETQYF

j_gene: TRBJ2-1
abundance: few
v_gene: TRBV4-2
d_gene: NA
CDR3nt: TGTGCCAGCAGCCAGGATGGTAGGAATGAGCAGTTCTTC
CDR3aa: CASSQDGRNEQFF

j_gene: TRBJ2-6
abundance: NA
v_gene: TRBV4-2
d_gene: NA
CDR3nt: TGTGCCAGCAGCCAACCAGATACCGCTTCTGCCTCTGGGGCCAACGTCCTGACTTTC
CDR3aa: CASSQPDTASASGANVLTF

j_gene: TRBJ2-3
abundance: few
v_gene: TRBV5-1
d_gene: NA
CDR3nt: TGCGCCAGCAGCCCGCCGGGAGATACGCAGTATTTT
CDR3aa: CASSPPGDTQYF

j_gene: TRBJ1-2
abundance: many
v_gene: TRBV7-8
d_gene: TRBD1
CDR3nt: TGTGCCAGCAGCTCCGAGACAGGGACTAACTATGGCTACACCTTC
CDR3aa: CASSSETGTNYGYTF

j_gene: TRBJ2-1
abundance: NA
v_gene: TRBV7-8
d_gene: NA
CDR3nt: TGTGCCAGCAGCTTACCGGGACGAGCGGAGTACAATGAGCAGTTCTTC
CDR3aa: CASSLPGRAEYNEQFF

j_gene: TRBJ2-4
abundance: few
v_gene: TRBV7-2
d_gene: NA
CDR3nt: TGTGCCAGCACCTGGAGCGGGTCGGACATTCAGTACTTC
CDR3aa: CASTWSGSDIQYF

j_gene: TRBJ2-5
abundance: few
v_gene: TRBV20-1
d_gene: NA
CDR3nt: TGCAGTGCCCCTCCGGGGGTAAGGGTCCAAGAGACCCAGTACTTC
CDR3aa: CSAPPGVRVQETQYF

j_gene: TRBJ2-7
abundance: NA
v_gene: TRBV6-5
d_gene: TRBD2
CDR3nt: TGTGCCAGCAGTCTTAGCGGGGGGCCCTTGAGGGAGCAGTACTTC
CDR3aa: CASSLSGGPLREQYF

j_gene: TRBJ2-7
abundance: NA
v_gene: TRBV7-2
d_gene: TRBD2
CDR3nt: TGTGCCAGCAGCCCGACCCCCAGGACTAGCGGGAGTAGCTACGAGCAGTACTTC
CDR3aa: CASSPTPRTSGSSYEQYF

j_gene: TRBJ2-1
abundance: NA
v_gene: TRBV18
d_gene: NA
CDR3nt: TGTGCCAGCTCACCCGGGCTGAAACCCTACAATGAGCAGTTCTTC
CDR3aa: CASSPGLKPYNEQFF

j_gene: TRBJ2-5
abundance: few
v_gene: TRBV11-2
d_gene: TRBD2
CDR3nt: TGTGCCAGCAGCCAGGGACCGGGACTAGCGGGAGGAGGAATGTACTTC
CDR3aa: CASSQGPGLAGGGMYF

j_gene: TRBJ2-5
abundance: once
v_gene: TRBV12-3/TRBV12-4
d_gene: NA
CDR3nt: TGTGCCAGCAGTTTTCTTAGGGGGGGCCCAGAGACCCAGTACTTC
CDR3aa: CASSFLRGGPETQYF

j_gene: TRBJ1-2
abundance: NA
v_gene: TRBV29-1
d_gene: NA
CDR3nt: TGCAGCGGCGGACGCCCCTCCGAGGGCTACACCTTC
CDR3aa: CSGGRPSEGYTF